This T cell receptor beta chain was identified during a study of CD8+ T cells in alopecia areata. Study background: Patients in the treated group were given tofacitinib by mouth, 5 to 10 mg twice a day.

The sample's treatment: oral pan-JAK inhibitor, 5-10 mg twice daily. Sampling of alopecia areata patients yielded lesional scalp punch biopsies as well as peripheral blood. The CDR3 sequence is 16 residues long. V gave up 4 bases and J gave up 1 base, with 14 bases separating them. CDR1 and CDR2 (germline): MNHEY, SMNVEV (reference sequence). Investigators isolated RNA and reverse transcribed it into cDNA to act as the sequencing template. TCRdb's table, derived via immunoSEQ multiplex PCR, lists solely in-frame clones and lacks some. The repertoire holds approximately 210,000 clones, with about 65% as singletons.

The chain is built from TRBV27 and TRBJ1-3; D is possibly TRBD1 (6 bases). The TCR sequence derives from a human donor with alopecia areata. Sequencing used CD4+ T cells sorted from blood, obtained around week 47, from a patient treated with tofacitinib. The DNA for the CDR3 is TGTGCCAGCAGTTCCCAGGCCACAGGGTCTGGAAACACCATATATTTT. Its protein is CASSSQATGSGNTIYF.